The 26 T cell receptor beta chains below were found in one sample sequenced in a study of vaccination and CD4 T cells after COVID-19. Antigens of these TCRs are unknown. Sequencing of cultured CD4+ T cell DNA used the Oncomine TCR Beta short-read assay. TCRdb redid the calling of the PCR reads with MiXCR, one entry per CDR3 protein. The table includes under 20,000 distinct CDR3 sequences, around 40% detected once. The time point was: late sampling 161 to 241 days after vaccination in a few convalescent patients. Treatment specified: roughly 11-day PBMC culture with coronavirus spike peptide pools or control peptides (ViraFEST assay). The sequencing used CD4+ T cells from blood, cultured in vitro, collected about 7 months after SARS-CoV-2 vaccination. Every receptor here comes from a human donor who had recovered from COVID-19.

The chain recombines TRBV21-1 with TRBJ1-2; the D call of TRBD1 is as the table states it, not checked on the DNA. TRBV21-1 is shown as a pseudogene. The CDR3 runs 13 residues. The CDR3 protein is CARHRGRRSGYTF. The CDR3 DNA is TGTGCCAGACACAGGGGGCGCCGTTCGGGCTACACCTTC.

This clonotype was picked up a small number of times. V and J are TRBV6-5 and TRBJ1-1; TRBD1 aligns across 9 bases. Unmatched junction bases numbered 6, after V lost 2 bases and J lost 11 bases. The germline CDR1 and CDR2 sequences are MNHEY and SVGAGI. The CDR3 length is 13 residues. The CDR3 loop is CASSYLDRGGAFF. For the CDR3, the DNA is TGTGCCAGCAGTTACCTGGACAGGGGTGGGGCTTTCTTT.

The chain has TRBV7-2 and TRBJ2-1; 10 bases match TRBD1. The CDR3 extends over 14 amino acids. The trim removed 2 bases at V and 9 bases at J, leaving 4 bases unmatched. Germline V CDR1 and CDR2: SGHTA, FQGNSA. The CDR3 DNA reads TGTGCCAGCAGCTTAAGGACAGGGGGAAGTGAGCAGTTCTTC. Encoded protein: CASSLRTGGSEQFF. Together with reference TRBV7-2 and TRBJ2-1, the CDR3 gives the full variable domain: GAGVSQSPSNKVTEKGKDVELRCDPISGHTALYWYRQSLGQGLEFLIYFQGNSAPDKSGLPSDRFSAERTGGSVSTLTIQRTQQEDSAVYLCASSLRTGGSEQFFGPGTRLTVL.

This clonotype was recorded a few times. Relative to the germline gene, one junction end is altered; a read error may explain this. The genes are TRBV20-1 and TRBJ1-6, with 7 positions matching TRBD1. The length of the CDR3 is 14 residues. Germline CDR1 is DFQATT and CDR2 is SNEGSKA (reference sequence). CDR3: CSARGDSINSPLHF. CDR3 in DNA: TGCAGTGCGAGAGGGGACAGTATCAATTCACCCCTCCACTTT.

The rearrangement joins TRBV5-1 to TRBJ2-7; 7 nucleotides agree with TRBD1. This CDR3 contains 16 residues. V lost 0 bases and J lost 1; bases outside the gene matches: 7. The germline V gene has CDR1 SGHRS and CDR2 YFSETQ. CDR3 amino acids: CASSLAWDSRSYEQYF. The CDR3 bases are TGCGCCAGCAGCTTGGCCTGGGACAGCCGATCCTACGAGCAGTACTTC.

The V call is TRBV20-1, the J call TRBJ2-7; D gene unclear. V was shortened by 5 bases and J by 5 bases, with 13 bases between the two germline ends. Looked up from germline, CDR1 is DFQATT and CDR2 is SNEGSKA (reference sequence). This CDR3 spans 12 amino acids. This CDR3 reads CSALGGSHEQYF. The CDR3 nucleotides are TGCAGTGCTCTAGGTGGTTCCCACGAGCAGTACTTC.

The chain is built from TRBV11-1 and TRBJ2-1; TRBD1 or TRBD2 may be the D gene (5 bases each). In germline, CDR1 is SGHAT, CDR2 FQDESV (reference sequence). The CDR3 covers 15 residues. With 2 bases removed from V and 8 bases from J, the gap between germline ends came to 16 bases. CDR3 DNA sequence: TGTGCCAGCAGCTTATTAACGGGACCAGACGATGAGCAGTTCTTC. This sequence encodes CASSLLTGPDDEQFF.

The chain couples TRBV27 to TRBJ1-2; D not certain. V lost 4 bases and J 2 bases, leaving 14 bases between the germline ends. Germline V CDR1 and CDR2: MNHEY, SMNVEV (reference sequence). The CDR3 is 15 amino acids. Here the CDR3 DNA reads TGTGCCAGCAGTTCCACTAACGGACCAAACTATGGCTACACCTTC. Its protein is CASSSTNGPNYGYTF.

The genes are TRBV5-1 and TRBJ2-5; D ambiguous. The CDR3 is made up of 14 amino acids. Germline V gives CDR1 SGHRS, CDR2 YFSETQ. Trimming removed 0 bases at V and 2 bases at J, with 8 bases between. As DNA, the CDR3 is TGCGCCAGCAGCTTGGTGGCCACACAAGAGACCCAGTACTTC. Translation: CASSLVATQETQYF.

The J gene is TRBJ2-2, the V gene TRBV6-1; D is tentatively TRBD1 or TRBD2 (6 bases each). The germline CDR1 and CDR2 sequences are MNHNS and SASEGT. V dropped 5 bases and J dropped 6 bases, with 16 bases sitting between them. This CDR3 is built from 15 residues. The CDR3 nucleotides read TGTGCCAGCAGTACCCGGGGGCCCCGGGCCGGGGAGCTGTTTTTT. This encodes CASSTRGPRAGELFF.

This clonotype was found a few times. The chain joins TRBV6-1 to TRBJ1-1; 8 bases fit TRBD1. The germline V gene encodes CDR1 MNHNS and CDR2 SASEGT. CDR3 size: 14 residues. V lost 4 bases to trimming and J lost 5 bases; unmatched junction nucleotides: 6. The CDR3 DNA reads TGTGCCAGCAGTGCGGTCAGGGGGCTTACTGAAGCTTTCTTT. Translating it yields CASSAVRGLTEAFF.

This chain joins TRBV11-3 and TRBJ1-1; TRBD1 is a possible D gene (5 bases). Trimming removed 1 base at V and 5 bases at J, with 8 bases between. CDR3 length: 13 amino acids. Per the germline V gene, CDR1 is SGHNT and CDR2 is YENEEA. The CDR3 is CASSLAGLTEAFF. The DNA for the CDR3 is TGTGCCAGCAGCTTAGCAGGGTTGACTGAAGCTTTCTTT.

The V and J genes are TRBV7-9 and TRBJ1-2; TRBD1 aligns across 8 bases. The CDR3 runs to 13 residues. Germline lookup yields CDR1 SEHNR and CDR2 FQNEAQ (reference sequence). Unmatched junction bases numbered 5, after V lost 5 bases and J lost 6 bases. CDR3 coding DNA: TGTGCCAGCAGCCCGCAGGGGGCGGATGGCTACACCTTC. Protein sequence: CASSPQGADGYTF. Supplemented by reference TRBV7-9 and TRBJ1-2, the full variable domain reads DTGVSQNPRHKITKRGQNVTFRCDPISEHNRLYWYRQTLGQGPEFLTYFQNEAQLEKSRLLSDRFSAERPKGSFSTLEIQRTEQGDSAMYLCASSPQGADGYTFGSGTRLTVV.

In its sample, this clonotype was seen a few times. This chain links TRBV6-5 with TRBJ1-1; 7 bases match TRBD1. V lost 3 bases to trimming and J lost 5 bases; unmatched junction nucleotides: 6. Germline CDR1 is MNHEY and CDR2 is SVGAGI. CDR3 size: 14 residues. The CDR3 here is CASSYTTGVTEAFF. In nucleotides, the CDR3 is TGTGCCAGCAGTTATACTACAGGGGTAACTGAAGCTTTCTTT.

This clonotype was seen only a few times. This rearrangement joins TRBV5-4 to TRBJ2-5; 10 nucleotides match TRBD2. Germline assignment: CDR1 SGHNT and CDR2 YYREEE (reference sequence). The CDR3 totals 15 residues. V shed 4 bases, J shed 5 bases, and the junction held 8 bases outside the gene matches. CDR3 nucleotides: TGTGCCAGCAGCGTCTCTAGCGGGAGTATTGAGACCCAGTACTTC. It translates to CASSVSSGSIETQYF.

This clonotype has just a few counts. The chain combines TRBV2 with TRBJ2-3, with a possible D match to TRBD1 (6 bases). Trimming left V 7 bases short and J 1 base short, with 12 bases between. The CDR3 sequence is 14 residues long. Germline loops: CDR1 SNHLY, CDR2 FYNNEI. The CDR3 region is CASNRVKGTDTQYF. The CDR3 DNA reads as TGTGCCAGCAACAGGGTGAAGGGCACAGATACGCAGTATTTT.

The chain recombines TRBV6-2 or TRBV6-3 with TRBJ2-7; TRBD1 matches at 10 bases. V dropped 3 bases and J dropped 1; count of bases not matched to a gene: 6. The CDR3 length is 16 residues. Per the germline V gene, CDR1 is MNHEY and CDR2 is SVGEGT. Here the CDR3 DNA reads TGTGCCAGCAGTTATTTGGGACAGGGGCTTTCCTACGAGCAGTACTTC. It yields the protein CASSYLGQGLSYEQYF.

The rearrangement links TRBV4-1 to TRBJ2-1, with a weak D call TRBD2 (6 bases). V dropped 0 bases and J dropped 12 bases, with 18 bases sitting between them. Germline V lookup: CDR1 MGHRA, CDR2 YSYEKL. This CDR3 is built from 15 residues. Written as DNA, the CDR3 is TGCGCCAGCAGCCAAGACCGTGTCCGAACGGGGGTGCAGTTCTTC. Residues: CASSQDRVRTGVQFF.

A remark on this clonotype: A read error may account for a junction end that differs from germline. Here the CDR3 reads CASSQTGAYRNEQFF. CDR3 nucleotide sequence: TGTGCCAGCAGTCAGACTGGGGCCTACAGAAATGAGCAGTTCTTC. The chain has TRBV10-3 and TRBJ2-1, with D possibly TRBD1 on 5 matching bases. Germline-derived CDR1 and CDR2 are ENHRY and SYGVKD. The CDR3 has 15 residues.

This chain connects TRBV20-1 to TRBJ1-2; D is perhaps TRBD1 (5 bases). The ends were cut back, 3 bases at V and 8 bases at J, with 16 bases in the middle. Germline loops: CDR1 DFQATT, CDR2 SNEGSKA (reference sequence). The CDR3 has 13 amino acids. The CDR3: CSASRARPGGYTF. Here the CDR3 DNA reads TGCAGTGCTAGCAGGGCCCGCCCAGGAGGCTACACCTTC.

The chain uses TRBV20-1 and TRBJ2-5; D is unclear. CDR3 length: 13 residues. V was cut by 3 bases and J by 5 bases, with 13 bases left in between. Per germline, CDR1 DFQATT and CDR2 SNEGSKA (reference sequence). Here the CDR3 DNA reads TGCAGTGCTAGTCCCGCTGATGGGGAGACCCAGTACTTC. Its protein is CSASPADGETQYF.

V usage is TRBV5-4 and J usage is TRBJ2-7; D is unresolved. V shed 2 bases and J shed 7 bases, with 22 bases lying between them. CDR1 and CDR2 (germline): SGHNT, YYREEE (reference sequence). This CDR3 region has 16 residues. The CDR3 DNA follows: TGTGCCAGCAGCTTTGGCCCGAGCGTCAGTGGTCAGGAGCAGTACTTC. Amino acid sequence: CASSFGPSVSGQEQYF.

The table lists this clonotype with a few counts. The gene calls are TRBV7-3 and TRBJ2-5; tentative D call: TRBD2 (6 bases). The germline V gene has CDR1 SGHTA and CDR2 FQGTGA. Deletions cut 5 bases from V and 7 bases from J, with 11 bases between. The CDR3 loop spans 12 amino acids. This CDR3 reads CASSPGGGTQYF. CDR3 in DNA: TGTGCCAGCAGCCCTGGGGGAGGGACCCAGTACTTC.

The chain combines TRBV2 with TRBJ2-7, with 8 bases aligning to TRBD1. The germline V gene has CDR1 SNHLY and CDR2 FYNNEI. Unmatched junction bases numbered 4, after V lost 2 bases and J lost 4 bases. The CDR3 consists of 14 residues. The CDR3 DNA follows: TGTGCCAGCAGTGAACAGGGGGCCGGATACGAGCAGTACTTC. Protein sequence: CASSEQGAGYEQYF.

This clonotype was observed once. The CDR3 DNA is TGTGCCAGCAGCCTTAATCCCGGCCTCGAGGGCGGCGAGCAGTACTTC. Encoded protein: CASSLNPGLEGGEQYF. The V and J genes are TRBV11-2 and TRBJ2-7; TRBD2 is a possible D gene (5 bases). The germline V gene has CDR1 SGHAT and CDR2 FQNNGV. The V gene lost 5 bases and the J gene lost 6 bases, with 23 bases spanning the gap. The CDR3 has 16 amino acids.

The V and J genes are TRBV19 and TRBJ2-3, with D hard to call. The germline CDR1 and CDR2 sequences are LNHDA and SQIVND (reference sequence). Trimming stripped 5 bases from V and 0 bases from J, with 3 bases between. The CDR3 loop spans 12 amino acids. The CDR3 loop is CASSRSTDTQYF. In DNA form, the CDR3 reads TGTGCCAGTAGTCGTAGCACAGATACGCAGTATTTT.